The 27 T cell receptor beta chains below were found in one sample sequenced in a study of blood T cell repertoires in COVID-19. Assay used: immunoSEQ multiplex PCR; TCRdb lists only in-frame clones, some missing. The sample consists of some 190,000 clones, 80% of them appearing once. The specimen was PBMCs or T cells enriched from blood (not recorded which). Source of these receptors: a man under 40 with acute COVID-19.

The CDR3 region is CASSSQTANTGELFF. CDR3 coding DNA: TGCGCCAGCAGCTCGCAGACAGCGAACACCGGGGAGCTGTTTTTT. The gene calls are TRBV5-1 and TRBJ2-2, with D possibly TRBD1 on 5 matching bases. The V and J ends lost 3 bases and 0 bases respectively, with 9 bases between them. CDR1 is SGHRS, CDR2 YFSETQ, per germline. There are 15 residues in the CDR3.

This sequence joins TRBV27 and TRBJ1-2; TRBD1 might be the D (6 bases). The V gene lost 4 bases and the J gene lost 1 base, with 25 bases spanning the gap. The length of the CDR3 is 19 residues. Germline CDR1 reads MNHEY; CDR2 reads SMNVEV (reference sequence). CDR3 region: CASSSKQGSSTPINYGYTF. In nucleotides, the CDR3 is TGTGCCAGCAGTTCGAAACAGGGTTCCTCAACTCCCATTAACTATGGCTACACCTTC.

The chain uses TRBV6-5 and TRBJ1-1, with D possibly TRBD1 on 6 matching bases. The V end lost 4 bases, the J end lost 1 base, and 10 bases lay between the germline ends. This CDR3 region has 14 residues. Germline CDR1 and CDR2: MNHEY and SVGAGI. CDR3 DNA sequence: TGTGCCAGCAGTTCCCCGGGACAGAACACTGAAGCTTTCTTT. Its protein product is CASSSPGQNTEAFF.

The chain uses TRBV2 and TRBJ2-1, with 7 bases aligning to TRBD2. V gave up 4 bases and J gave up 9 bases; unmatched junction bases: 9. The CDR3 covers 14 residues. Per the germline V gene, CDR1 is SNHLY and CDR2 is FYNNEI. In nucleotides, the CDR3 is TGTGCCAGCAGTGTCCTTGGCGGGGGAAGTGAGCAGTTCTTC. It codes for CASSVLGGGSEQFF. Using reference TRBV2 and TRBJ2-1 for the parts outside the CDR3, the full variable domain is EPEVTQTPSHQVTQMGQEVILRCVPISNHLYFYWYRQILGQKVEFLVSFYNNEISEKSEIFDDQFSVERPDGSNFTLKIRSTKLEDSAMYFCASSVLGGGSEQFFGPGTRLTVL.

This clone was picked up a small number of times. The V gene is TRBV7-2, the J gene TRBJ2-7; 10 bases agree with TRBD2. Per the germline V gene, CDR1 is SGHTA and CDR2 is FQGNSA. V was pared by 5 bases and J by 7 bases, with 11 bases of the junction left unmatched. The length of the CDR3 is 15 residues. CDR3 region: CASSGPAGGPGEQYF. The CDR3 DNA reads TGTGCCAGCAGCGGTCCAGCGGGGGGGCCGGGTGAGCAGTACTTC.

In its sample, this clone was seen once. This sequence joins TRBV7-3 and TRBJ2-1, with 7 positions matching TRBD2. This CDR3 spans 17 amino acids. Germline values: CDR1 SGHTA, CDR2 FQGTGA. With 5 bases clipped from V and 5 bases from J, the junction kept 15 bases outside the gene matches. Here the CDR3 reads CASSPRGGQGPNNEQFF. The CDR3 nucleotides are TGTGCCAGCAGCCCCCGGGGAGGGCAGGGTCCAAACAATGAGCAGTTCTTC.

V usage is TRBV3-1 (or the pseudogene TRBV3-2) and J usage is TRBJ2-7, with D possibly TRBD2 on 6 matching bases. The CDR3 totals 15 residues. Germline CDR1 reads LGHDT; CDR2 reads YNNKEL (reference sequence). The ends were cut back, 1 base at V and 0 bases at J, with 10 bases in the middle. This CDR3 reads CASSQGATSSYEQYF. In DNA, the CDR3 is TGTGCCAGCAGCCAAGGGGCGACTAGCTCCTACGAGCAGTACTTC.

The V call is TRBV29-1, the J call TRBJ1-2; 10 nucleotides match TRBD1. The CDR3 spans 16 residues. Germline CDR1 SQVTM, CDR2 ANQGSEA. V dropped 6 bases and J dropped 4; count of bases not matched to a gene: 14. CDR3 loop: CSVRGGQGFVGYGYTF. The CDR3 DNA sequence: TGCAGCGTCCGAGGGGGACAGGGGTTTGTTGGCTATGGCTACACCTTC. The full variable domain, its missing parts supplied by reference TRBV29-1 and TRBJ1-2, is SAVISQKPSRDICQRGTSLTIQCQVDSQVTMMFWYRQQPGQSLTLIATANQGSEATYESGFVIDKFPISRPNLTFSTLTVSNMSPEDSSIYLCSVRGGQGFVGYGYTFGSGTRLTVV.

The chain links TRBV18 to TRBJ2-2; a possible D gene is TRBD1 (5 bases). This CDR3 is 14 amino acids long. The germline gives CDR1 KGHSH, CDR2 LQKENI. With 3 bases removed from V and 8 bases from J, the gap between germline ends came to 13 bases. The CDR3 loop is CASSPKTVRGELFF. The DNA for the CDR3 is TGTGCCAGCTCACCCAAGACAGTCAGGGGGGAGCTGTTTTTT.

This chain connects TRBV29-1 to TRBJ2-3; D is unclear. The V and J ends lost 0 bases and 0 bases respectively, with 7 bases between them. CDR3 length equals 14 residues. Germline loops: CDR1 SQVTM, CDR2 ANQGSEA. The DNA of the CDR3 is TGCAGCGTTGAAGATGCCGGTAGCACAGATACGCAGTATTTT. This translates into CSVEDAGSTDTQYF.

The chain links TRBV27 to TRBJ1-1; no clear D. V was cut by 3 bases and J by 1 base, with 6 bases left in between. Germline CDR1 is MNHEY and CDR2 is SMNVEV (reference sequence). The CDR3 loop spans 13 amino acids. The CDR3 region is CASSFEGNTEAFF. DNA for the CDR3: TGTGCCAGCAGTTTTGAGGGGAACACTGAAGCTTTCTTT.

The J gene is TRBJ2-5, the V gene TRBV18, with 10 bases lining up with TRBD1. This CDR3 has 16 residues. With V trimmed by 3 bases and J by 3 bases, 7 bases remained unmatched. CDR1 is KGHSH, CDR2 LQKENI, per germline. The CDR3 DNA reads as TGTGCCAGCTCACCGGGCCAGGGACAGGGGAAAGAGACCCAGTACTTC. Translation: CASSPGQGQGKETQYF.

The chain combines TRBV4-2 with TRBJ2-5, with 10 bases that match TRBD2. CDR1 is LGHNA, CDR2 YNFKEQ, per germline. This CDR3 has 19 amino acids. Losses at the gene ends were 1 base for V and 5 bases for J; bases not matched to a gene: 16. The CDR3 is CASSQVGIAGGYLGETQYF. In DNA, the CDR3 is TGTGCCAGCAGCCAAGTCGGGATAGCGGGGGGCTATCTCGGGGAGACCCAGTACTTC.

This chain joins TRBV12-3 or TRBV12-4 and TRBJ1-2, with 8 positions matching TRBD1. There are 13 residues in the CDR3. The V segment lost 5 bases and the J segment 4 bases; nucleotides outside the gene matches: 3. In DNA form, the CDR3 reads TGTGCCAGCAGTCCAGGGGGCTCCTATGGCTACACCTTC. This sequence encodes CASSPGGSYGYTF.

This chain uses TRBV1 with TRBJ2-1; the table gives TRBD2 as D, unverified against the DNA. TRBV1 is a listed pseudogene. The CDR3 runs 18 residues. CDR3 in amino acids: CTSSRLAGEPPAQNEQFF. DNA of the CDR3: TGCACCAGCAGCCGACTAGCGGGGGAACCTCCCGCCCAGAATGAGCAGTTCTTC.

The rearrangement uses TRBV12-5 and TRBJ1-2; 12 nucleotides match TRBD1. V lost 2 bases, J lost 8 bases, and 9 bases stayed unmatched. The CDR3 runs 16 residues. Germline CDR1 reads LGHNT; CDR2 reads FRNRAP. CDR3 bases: TGTGCTAGTGGTTTGCGAGGGACAGGGGGCGCGTTGGGCTACACCTTC. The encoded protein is CASGLRGTGGALGYTF.

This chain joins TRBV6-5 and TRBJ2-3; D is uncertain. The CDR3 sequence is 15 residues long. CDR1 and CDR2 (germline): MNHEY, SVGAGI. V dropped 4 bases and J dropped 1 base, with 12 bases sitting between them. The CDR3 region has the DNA TGTGCCAGCAGTTTGATCAAGCCGGGCACAGATACGCAGTATTTT. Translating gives CASSLIKPGTDTQYF.

CDR3 sequence reads: CASSPPIRRVAGELFF. DNA of the CDR3: TGTGCCAGCTCACCACCGATTCGGCGGGTCGCCGGGGAGCTGTTTTTT. V and J are TRBV18 and TRBJ2-2, with D possibly TRBD2 on 5 matching bases. This CDR3 has 16 amino acids. The V end was cut by 0 bases, the J end by 6 bases, with 14 bases between. Germline V CDR1 and CDR2: KGHSH, LQKENI.

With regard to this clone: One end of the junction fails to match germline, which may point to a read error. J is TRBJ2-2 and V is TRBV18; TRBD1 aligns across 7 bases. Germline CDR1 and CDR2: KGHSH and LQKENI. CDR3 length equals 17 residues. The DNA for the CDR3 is TGTGCCAGCTCCCCACCCGGACAGGATGTTTACACCGGGGAGCTGTTTTTT. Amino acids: CASSPPGQDVYTGELFF.

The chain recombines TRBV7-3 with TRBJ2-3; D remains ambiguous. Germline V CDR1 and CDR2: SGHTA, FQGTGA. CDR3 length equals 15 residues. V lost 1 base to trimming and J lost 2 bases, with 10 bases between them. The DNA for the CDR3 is TGTGCCAGCAGCTTAAATTGGAGAGCCACAGATACGCAGTATTTT. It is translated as CASSLNWRATDTQYF.

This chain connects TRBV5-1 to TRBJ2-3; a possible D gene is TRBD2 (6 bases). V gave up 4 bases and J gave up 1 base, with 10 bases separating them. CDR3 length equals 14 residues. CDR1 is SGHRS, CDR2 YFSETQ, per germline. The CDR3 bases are TGCGCCAGCAGCGGGGCTAGCGGCACAGATACGCAGTATTTT. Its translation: CASSGASGTDTQYF. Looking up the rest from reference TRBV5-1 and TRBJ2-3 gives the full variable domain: KAGVTQTPRYLIKTRGQQVTLSCSPISGHRSVSWYQQTPGQGLQFLFEYFSETQRNKGNFPGRFSGRQFSNSRSEMNVSTLELGDSALYLCASSGASGTDTQYFGPGTRLTVL.

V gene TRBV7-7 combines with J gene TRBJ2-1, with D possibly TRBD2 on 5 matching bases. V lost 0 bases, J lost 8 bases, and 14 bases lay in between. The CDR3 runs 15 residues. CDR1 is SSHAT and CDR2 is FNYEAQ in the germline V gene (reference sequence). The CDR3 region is CASSLAQDSYYEQFF. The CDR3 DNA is TGTGCCAGCAGCTTAGCGCAGGACTCTTACTATGAGCAGTTCTTC.

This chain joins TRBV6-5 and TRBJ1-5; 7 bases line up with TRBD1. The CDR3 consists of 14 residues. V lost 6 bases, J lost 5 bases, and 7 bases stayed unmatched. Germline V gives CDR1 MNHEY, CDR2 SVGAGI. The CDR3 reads CASSFKGAYQPQHF. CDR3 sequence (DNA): TGTGCCAGCAGCTTTAAGGGGGCATATCAGCCCCAGCATTTT.

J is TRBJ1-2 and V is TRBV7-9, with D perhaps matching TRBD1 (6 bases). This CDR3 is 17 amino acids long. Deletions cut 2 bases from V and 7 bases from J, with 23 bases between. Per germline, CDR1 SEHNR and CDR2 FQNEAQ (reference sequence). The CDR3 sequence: CASSLTFGDKATIGYTF. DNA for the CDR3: TGTGCCAGCAGCTTAACGTTCGGGGACAAGGCTACTATTGGCTACACCTTC.

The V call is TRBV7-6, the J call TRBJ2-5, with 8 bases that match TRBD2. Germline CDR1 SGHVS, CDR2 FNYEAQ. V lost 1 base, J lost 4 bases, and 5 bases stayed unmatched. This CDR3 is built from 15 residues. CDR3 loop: CASSLDGLALETQYF. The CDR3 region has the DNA TGTGCCAGCAGCTTAGATGGACTAGCCTTAGAGACCCAGTACTTC.

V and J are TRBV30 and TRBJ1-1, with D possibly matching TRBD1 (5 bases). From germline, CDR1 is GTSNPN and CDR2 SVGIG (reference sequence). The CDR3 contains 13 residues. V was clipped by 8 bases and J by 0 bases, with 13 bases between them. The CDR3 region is CAHRGLMNTEAFF. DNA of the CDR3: TGTGCCCATCGGGGACTGATGAACACTGAAGCTTTCTTT.

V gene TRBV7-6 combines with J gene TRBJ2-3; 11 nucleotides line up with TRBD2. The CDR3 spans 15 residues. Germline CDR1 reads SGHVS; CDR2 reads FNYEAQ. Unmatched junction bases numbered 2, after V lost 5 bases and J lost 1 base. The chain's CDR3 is CASSPLAGGTDTQYF. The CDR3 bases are TGTGCCAGCAGCCCACTAGCGGGGGGCACAGATACGCAGTATTTT.